The sequence of this T cell receptor beta chain was determined in a study of vaccination effects on CD4 cells after COVID-19. General study findings and limits: Late in the post-vaccination period, infection-induced and vaccine-induced clones underwent marked clonal contraction. A shortage of convalescent patients and an absence of early post-infection timepoints characterized the study.

Peptide-pool stimulation followed by sequencing identified expanded antigen-specific CD4+ clonotypes in the ViraFEST assay. Following an approximately eleven-day culture, CD4+ T cells were purified. People in the vaccine group had not been infected with SARS-CoV-2 before, and their nucleocapsid antibodies were negative. Researchers reported culturing 2 million to 2.5 million PBMC in each well, adding around 10 IU/ml IL-2 and 10 ug/ml peptides. Worth noting for this clone: Its antigen is undetermined.

With V trimmed by 0 bases and J by 4 bases, 3 bases remained unmatched. This CDR3 is built from 15 residues. Germline V lookup: CDR1 LGHNA, CDR2 YNFKEQ. Generated by immunoSEQ multiplex PCR, the TCRdb table keeps only in-frame clones and is missing some. The sample includes over 20,000 clones, approximately 74% seen only once; the top ten take 2.5% to 4%. The sequence came from a human donor who received a COVID-19 vaccine. The sample was CD4+ T cells from PBMCs cultured with SARS-CoV-2 spike peptides, taken before COVID-19 vaccination. The chain uses TRBV4-2 and TRBJ2-1, with 7 bases fitting TRBD2. Written as DNA, the CDR3 is TGTGCCAGCAGCCAAGAGCTAGCGGAGTACAATGAGCAGTTCTTC. This sequence encodes CASSQELAEYNEQFF.